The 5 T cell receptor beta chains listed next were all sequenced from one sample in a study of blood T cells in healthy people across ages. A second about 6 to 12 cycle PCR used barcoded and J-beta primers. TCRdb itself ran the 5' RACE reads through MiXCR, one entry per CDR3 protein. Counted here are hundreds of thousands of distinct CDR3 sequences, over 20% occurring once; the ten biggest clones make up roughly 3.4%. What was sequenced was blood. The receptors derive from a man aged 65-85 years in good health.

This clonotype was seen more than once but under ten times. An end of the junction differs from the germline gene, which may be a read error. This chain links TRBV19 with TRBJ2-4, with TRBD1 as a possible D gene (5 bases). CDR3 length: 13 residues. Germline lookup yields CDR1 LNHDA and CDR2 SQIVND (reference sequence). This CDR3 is CASSDRAKNTQYF. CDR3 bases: TGTGCCAGTAGTGACAGAGCCAAAAACACTCAGTACTTC.

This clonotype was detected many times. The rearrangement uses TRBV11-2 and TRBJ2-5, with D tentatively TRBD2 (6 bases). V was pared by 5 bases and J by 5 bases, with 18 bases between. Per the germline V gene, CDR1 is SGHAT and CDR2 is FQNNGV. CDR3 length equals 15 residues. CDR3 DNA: TGTGCCAGCAGCCCTAGATATGAAGGGAGGGAGACCCAGTACTTC. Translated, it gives CASSPRYEGRETQYF.

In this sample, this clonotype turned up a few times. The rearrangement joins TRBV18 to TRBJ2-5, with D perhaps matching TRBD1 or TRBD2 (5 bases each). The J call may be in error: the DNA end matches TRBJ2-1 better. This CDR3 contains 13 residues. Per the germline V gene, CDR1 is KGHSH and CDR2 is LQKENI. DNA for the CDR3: TGTGCCAGCTCCCCGACCCGGGGCCTTGAGCAGTTCTTC. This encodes CASSPTRGLEQFF.

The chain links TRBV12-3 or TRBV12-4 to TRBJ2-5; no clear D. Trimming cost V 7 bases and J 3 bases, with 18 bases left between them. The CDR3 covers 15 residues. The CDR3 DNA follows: TGTGCCAGCAACCACAATTTACAAGCCGAAGAGACCCAGTACTTC. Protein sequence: CASNHNLQAEETQYF.

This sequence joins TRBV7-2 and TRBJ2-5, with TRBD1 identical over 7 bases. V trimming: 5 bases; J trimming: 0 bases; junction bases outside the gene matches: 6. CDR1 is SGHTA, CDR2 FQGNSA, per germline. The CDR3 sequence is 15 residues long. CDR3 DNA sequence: TGTGCCAGCAGCAAACCGACAGGGAACCAAGAGACCCAGTACTTC. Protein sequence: CASSKPTGNQETQYF.